Below are 23 T cell receptor delta chains sequenced from a single sample in a study of γδ T cells in repeated Plasmodium falciparum infection. TCRdb processed the multiplex PCR reads again with the CATT caller. In the table there are roughly 93,000 delta-chain clones, 1.4% to 1.5% of which are singletons. Vgamma9/Vdelta2+ and Vdelta2-negative gammadelta T cells were flow-sorted from PBMC for bulk sequencing. Sequencing used gamma-delta T cells from blood. These receptors all stem from a pool of human donors (malaria-infected and uninfected, not separated).

Note on this clone: Translating this DNA gives a protein that differs at residue 12 from the TCRdb one, which belongs to a much larger clone; a read error is likely, and the protein shown is this translation. The CDR3 reads CAAFLTSLGANIDKLIF. The CDR3 DNA reads as TGTGCAGCATTTCTTACGTCCCTGGGGGCCAACATCGATAAACTCATCTTT. This chain links TRAV23/DV6 with TRDJ1; the match to TRDD3 covers 7 bases. As TCRdb names no J gene, one was assigned here on the basis of a DNA match to germline. Germline assignment: CDR1 NTAFDY and CDR2 IRPDVSE (reference sequence). V lost 4 bases, J lost 4 bases, and 19 bases stayed unmatched. The CDR3 runs to 17 residues.

This clone was found a few times. The rearrangement links TRDV1 to TRDJ1, with 9 bases that match TRDD3. TCRdb supplies no J gene; here it was assigned by aligning the nucleotide sequence to germline. Germline CDR1 is TSWWSYY and CDR2 is QGS. The trim removed 0 bases at V and 4 bases at J, leaving 6 bases unmatched. The CDR3 is made up of 16 amino acids. The chain's CDR3 is CALGELVLGDLDKLIF. The CDR3 nucleotides read TGTGCTCTTGGGGAACTGGTACTGGGGGACCTCGATAAACTCATCTTT.

With regard to this clone: The protein held in TCRdb is that of a much larger clone and does not match this DNA's translation at residues 5 and 9, likely because of a read error; the protein shown is translated from the DNA. This chain uses TRDV1 with TRDJ1, with 8 bases aligning to TRDD3. The CDR3 covers 21 residues. Germline trimming cut 4 bases from V and 0 bases from J; bases unmatched to any gene: 22. Germline V gene lookup returns CDR1 TSWWSYY and CDR2 QGS. CDR3 sequence reads: CALGGSTRCWGTRGYTDKLIF. The CDR3 nucleotides read TGTGCTCTTGGGGGAAGCACTAGGTGCTGGGGGACCCGGGGGTACACCGATAAACTCATCTTT.

This clone occurred many times. Distinct nucleotide sequences in the sample also encode this CDR3. This chain uses TRDV1 with TRDJ1; D is unresolved. V gave up 0 bases and J gave up 0 bases, with 14 bases separating them. Per germline, CDR1 TSWWSYY and CDR2 QGS. This CDR3 comprises 17 residues. Here the CDR3 DNA reads TGTGCTCTTGGGGAACTGCGCCTGGACGGTAACACCGATAAACTCATCTTT. It codes for CALGELRLDGNTDKLIF.

A remark on this clone: One base separates it from a far larger clone, so it is likely a read error. Other DNA sequences in this sample translate to the same CDR3. The V gene was identified as TRDV1, while no J gene was called; the table's D call of TRDD3 was not tested on the DNA. Germline loops: CDR1 TSWWSYY, CDR2 QGS. The CDR3 consists of 18 residues. The CDR3 DNA reads TGTGCTCTTGGGGAACTTAAACCCTGGGGGATGATTGTGGATAAACTCATCTTC. Residues: CALGELKPWGMIVDKLIF.

Note on this clone: TCRdb's protein, taken from a much larger clone, differs from this DNA's translation at residue 17, likely owing to a read error; the protein displayed comes from the DNA. The V gene is TRDV1, but the J gene lacks a call; the table gives TRDD3 as D, unverified against the DNA. Germline V gives CDR1 TSWWSYY, CDR2 QGS. The length of the CDR3 is 18 residues. The CDR3 bases are TGTGCTCTTGGGGAGCCGAGATCTCCTTGCGGAGACACCGATAAACTCACCTTT. This translates into CALGEPRSPCGDTDKLTF.

This clone has more than one count but fewer than ten. TCRdb's protein, taken from a much larger clone, differs from this DNA's translation at residue 14, likely owing to a read error; the protein displayed comes from the DNA. The V segment is TRDV1, and no J call was made. CDR1 and CDR2 from the germline V gene are TSWWSYY and QGS. The CDR3 loop spans 16 amino acids. Here the CDR3 reads CALGATRPRKTDKPIF. CDR3 sequence (DNA): TGCGCTCTTGGGGCCACTCGGCCCCGTAAAACCGATAAACCCATCTTT.

To note about this clone: It differs at one base from a far larger clone, so likely a read error. In the same sample, other DNA sequences code for this CDR3. The chain uses TRDV3 and TRDJ2; 12 positions match TRDD3. The J gene, left out of TCRdb, was set here by checking the DNA against germline. This CDR3 contains 23 residues. The V segment lost 3 bases and the J segment 8 bases; nucleotides outside the gene matches: 34. CDR1 TVYSNPD and CDR2 GDNSRS come from the germline V gene (reference sequence). CDR3 in amino acids: CAFQRKKFLRYWGIPWPTAQLFF. CDR3 nucleotides: TGTGCCTTCCAGAGGAAAAAATTCCTACGGTACTGGGGGATACCATGGCCGACGGCACAACTCTTCTTT. Combining the CDR3 with reference TRDV3 and TRDJ2 gives the whole variable domain CDKVTQSSPDQTVASGSEVVLLCTYDTVYSNPDLFWYRIRPDYSFQFVFYGDNSRSEGADFTQGRFSVKHILTQKAFHLVISPVRTEDSATYYCAFQRKKFLRYWGIPWPTAQLFFGKGTQLIVEP.

As regards this clone: The translation of this DNA and the TCRdb protein of a much larger clone differ at residue 17, probably owing to a read error; the protein shown here is translated from the DNA. The V gene corresponds to TRDV2; no J gene was called; TRDD3, as called in the table, went unchecked against the DNA. Germline values: CDR1 GEAIGNYY, CDR2 EKD. The CDR3 is made up of 19 amino acids. The chain's CDR3 is CACGKIAFGGPKYTDKRIF. For the CDR3, the DNA is TGTGCCTGTGGCAAGATCGCTTTTGGGGGGCCCAAGTACACCGATAAACGCATCTTT.

As to this clone: This likely traces to a read error, being one base from a far larger clone. Other DNA sequences in the sample encode the same CDR3. The gene calls are TRDV2 and TRDJ1; D is unclear. TCRdb gives no J gene; it was assigned here by matching the DNA to germline. CDR1 and CDR2 (germline): GEAIGNYY, EKD. V was pared by 3 bases and J by 2 bases, with 9 bases between. This CDR3 comprises 13 residues. The DNA of the CDR3 is TGTGCCTGTGACCGTCTAGGGACCGATAAACTCATCTTT. Encoded protein: CACDRLGTDKLIF.

This clone was observed many times. CDR3 nucleotides: TGTGCTCTTGGGGAACGGATCCCACCTTCCTCCGCCCTCCCTGGGGGATACGGGGTGAGACCCCTGATCTTT. Protein sequence: CALGERIPPSSALPGGYGVRPLIF. This chain uses TRDV1 with TRDJ4; 12 bases map to TRDD3. Trimming removed 1 base from V and 2 bases from J; junction bases left unmatched: 29. The CDR3 is made up of 24 amino acids. Germline assignment: CDR1 TSWWSYY and CDR2 QGS.

This clone was picked up many times. The protein TCRdb gives is from a much larger clone and does not agree with this DNA's translation at residue 13, likely a read error; the protein shown here comes from the DNA. J is TRDJ1 and V is TRDV2; D not resolved. V was trimmed by 3 bases and J by 3 bases, leaving 25 bases between them. Germline-derived CDR1 and CDR2 are GEAIGNYY and EKD. This CDR3 spans 18 amino acids. Here the CDR3 DNA reads TGTGCCTGTGACTCGATAGCCGGCTCAATGGGAAACGCCGATAAACTCATCTTT. Translating gives CACDSIAGSMGNADKLIF.

To note about this clone: The protein recorded in TCRdb matches a much larger clone and deviates from this DNA's translation at residue 3, suggesting a read error; the protein here is obtained by translating the DNA. The chain combines TRDV2 with TRDJ1; TRDD3 aligns across 11 bases. Germline matching of the DNA provided the J gene here, since TCRdb leaves it blank. This CDR3 is built from 24 residues. Looked up from germline, CDR1 is GEAIGNYY and CDR2 is EKD. The CDR3 loop is CARDTVGSNRGQHWGIGSTDKLIF. The CDR3 nucleotides are TGTGCCCGTGACACCGTCGGGTCTAACCGAGGACAGCACTGGGGGATAGGGTCCACCGATAAACTCATCTTT.

This clone was counted a few times. The translation of this DNA and the TCRdb protein of a much larger clone differ at residue 9, probably owing to a read error; the protein shown here is translated from the DNA. Called V gene: TRDV2; the J gene was not called; TRDD3 is taken as the D call from the table, unchecked against the DNA. CDR3 length: 15 residues. Per the germline V gene, CDR1 is GEAIGNYY and CDR2 is EKD. The CDR3 DNA follows: TGTGCCTGTGACCTTCGGCTTGGGTCTGGGGGATGTTTTATCTTT. It is translated as CACDLRLGSGGCFIF.

Points on this clone: A read error may explain this, as a much larger clone is one base away. The V gene call is TRDV1, and the J gene call is absent; TRDD3 is taken as the D call from the table, unchecked against the DNA. Germline loops: CDR1 TSWWSYY, CDR2 QGS. The CDR3 length is 17 residues. The CDR3 here is CALGELLLGIRDDKLIF. For the CDR3, the DNA is TGTGCTCTTGGGGAACTCCTACTGGGGATACGGGACGATAAACTAATCTTT.

In regard to this clone: TCRdb's listed protein matches a much larger clone and diverges from this DNA's translation at residue 8, likely through a read error; the protein shown comes from the DNA. The chain has TRDV1 and TRDJ1; 13 bases are shared with TRDD3. The J gene comes from matching the DNA to germline here; TCRdb lacks it. Trimming took 0 bases from V and 4 from J; bases not matched to a gene: 32. This CDR3 has 26 amino acids. The germline V gene has CDR1 TSWWSYY and CDR2 QGS. CDR3: CALGELRAFLPRTGGYAAGHFDKLIF. The CDR3 DNA sequence: TGTGCTCTTGGGGAACTTAGGGCCTTCCTACCGCGTACTGGGGGATACGCGGCGGGCCATTTCGATAAACTCATCTTT.

In its sample, this clone was seen a few times. This DNA's translation differs at residue 8 from TCRdb's protein, which comes from a much larger clone; a read error is likely, and the protein shown is translated from the DNA. The rearrangement uses TRDV1 and TRDJ1, with 8 bases that match TRDD3. TCRdb records no J gene; here it was assigned by comparing the DNA to germline. The CDR3 runs 19 residues. From germline, CDR1 is TSWWSYY and CDR2 QGS. J gave up 0 bases and V 0 bases, and 12 bases lay outside the gene matches. CDR3 amino acids: CALGELVFVVLGDTDKLIF. The CDR3 DNA follows: TGTGCTCTTGGGGAACTAGTATTCGTTGTACTGGGGGACACCGATAAACTCATCTTT.

In its sample, this clone was seen a few times. A far larger clone is off by one base, so a read error is likely. Other DNA sequences in this specimen translate into the identical CDR3. There is no J gene call, but TRDV1 is given as the V gene; TRDD3 is taken as the D call from the table, unchecked against the DNA. The V gene's germline CDR1 is TSWWSYY and CDR2 QGS. The CDR3 length is 21 residues. This CDR3 reads CALGELEPLACTLAGGPKLIF. In nucleotides, the CDR3 is TGTGCTCTTGGGGAACTAGAACCCCTCGCCTGTACTCTGGCTGGGGGGCCTAAGCTCATCTTT.

Many counts were recorded for this clone. TCRdb shows a much larger clone's protein in place of this DNA's translation, and the two differ at residue 8, likely through a read error; the protein shown is translated from the DNA. The rearrangement links TRDV2 to TRDJ1; tentative D call: TRDD3 (6 bases). Here the J gene was assigned by germline matching of the DNA, as TCRdb has none. The germline V gene has CDR1 GEAIGNYY and CDR2 EKD. CDR3 length: 16 residues. Trimming removed 3 bases at V and 4 bases at J, with 20 bases between. Here the CDR3 DNA reads TGTGCCTGTGACGGGATGGGGGGTACCCCCCTCGATAAACTCATCTTT. Protein: CACDGMGGTPLDKLIF.

This clone came up many times. A far larger clone differs by one base, so this is likely a read error. Other DNA variants within this sample encode the same CDR3. The rearrangement uses TRDV2 and TRDJ1; 8 bases are shared with TRDD3. The CDR3 totals 15 residues. The V gene end was trimmed by 3 bases and the J gene end by 5 bases; junction bases not matched to a gene: 10. Germline-derived CDR1 and CDR2 are GEAIGNYY and EKD. For the CDR3, the DNA is TGTGCCTGTGACCTACTGGGGGTTCTCACTGATAAACTCATCTTT. This encodes CACDLLGVLTDKLIF.

This clone was picked up a small number of times. TCRdb's protein for this DNA is that of a much larger clone and differs from the translation at residue 13, likely a read error; the protein shown is the DNA translation. This chain joins TRDV1 and TRDJ1; D gene ambiguous. As TCRdb names no J gene, one was assigned here on the basis of a DNA match to germline. Trimming stripped 0 bases from V and 3 bases from J, with 20 bases between. Per germline, CDR1 TSWWSYY and CDR2 QGS. The length of the CDR3 is 18 residues. CDR3 loop: CALGELTRRVGHADKLIF. DNA of the CDR3: TGTGCTCTTGGGGAACTCACCCGCAGGGTAGGCCACGCCGATAAACTCATCTTT.

This clone was seen more than once but under ten times. The protein TCRdb lists belongs to a much larger clone and differs from this DNA's translation at residue 10, which points to a read error; the protein shown is made from the DNA. This sequence joins TRDV3 and TRDJ2, with 12 bases fitting TRDD3. The V gene end was trimmed by 3 bases and the J gene end by 4 bases; junction bases not matched to a gene: 30. Germline CDR1 TVYSNPD, CDR2 GDNSRS (reference sequence). CDR3 size: 23 residues. The CDR3 sequence: CAFQRKKFLWYWGIPWPTAQLFF. The DNA for the CDR3 is TGTGCCTTCCAGAGGAAAAAATTCCTATGGTACTGGGGGATACCATGGCCGACAGCACAACTCTTCTTT.

This clone came up a few times. This CDR3 reads CALRTFPPYWGEAYTDKLIF. The CDR3 DNA reads TGTGCCTTGAGAACGTTCCCCCCGTACTGGGGGGAGGCGTACACCGATAAACTCATCTTT. The chain recombines TRDV3 with TRDJ1; the match to TRDD3 covers 8 bases. TCRdb does not report a J gene; here it was assigned by matching the DNA to germline references. CDR1 and CDR2 from the germline V gene are TVYSNPD and GDNSRS (reference sequence). This CDR3 has 20 amino acids. J was trimmed by 0 bases and V by 3 bases; bases with no gene match: 24.